One sample yielded the 8 T cell receptor beta chains listed below, sequenced in a study of OX40 agonist ivuxolimab in advanced cancers. Some clones are missing from TCRdb's copy, which holds only in-frame ones; the method was immunoSEQ multiplex PCR. This sample yields under 75,000 clones, of which 87% are seen a single time; 0.61% belongs to the top ten. The material was CD4+ or CD8+ T cells sorted from blood, obtained in a trial of the OX40 agonist ivuxolimab. These receptors were taken from an adult with an advanced solid tumor such as melanoma, head and neck, liver or kidney cancer.

This sequence joins TRBV15 and TRBJ1-5; TRBD1 might be the D (5 bases). Germline V gives CDR1 LNHNV, CDR2 YYDKDF (reference sequence). V lost 5 bases, J lost 1 base, and 9 bases lay in between. The CDR3 loop spans 14 amino acids. CDR3 DNA sequence: TGTGCCACCAGCTTCCAGGGAAGCAATCAGCCCCAGCATTTT. Its translation: CATSFQGSNQPQHF. The full variable domain, completed using reference TRBV15 and TRBJ1-5, is DAMVIQNPRYQVTQFGKPVTLSCSQTLNHNVMYWYQQKSSQAPKLLFHYYDKDFNNEADTPDNFQSRRPNTSFCFLDIRSPGLGDTAMYLCATSFQGSNQPQHFGDGTRLSIL.

The genes are TRBV5-5 and TRBJ1-4, with TRBD1 as a possible D gene (5 bases). V lost 4 bases and J lost 2, with 9 bases in between. The CDR3 is 14 amino acids. Looked up from germline, CDR1 is SGHKS and CDR2 is YYEKEE (reference sequence). The CDR3 loop is CASSQTVTNEKLFF. The CDR3 nucleotides read TGTGCCAGCAGCCAGACAGTTACTAATGAAAAACTGTTTTTT.

The V gene is TRBV11-3, the J gene TRBJ2-1; TRBD1 agrees at 7 bases. This CDR3 has 15 residues. Germline V gene sequence: CDR1 SGHNT, CDR2 YENEEA. V gave up 1 base and J gave up 4 bases; unmatched junction bases: 4. The CDR3 spells CASSLGTGAYNEQFF. As DNA, the CDR3 is TGTGCCAGCAGCTTAGGGACAGGAGCTTACAATGAGCAGTTCTTC. The complete variable domain, with remaining parts taken from reference TRBV11-3 and TRBJ2-1, reads EAGVVQSPRYKIIEKKQPVAFWCNPISGHNTLYWYLQNLGQGPELLIRYENEEAVDDSQLPKDRFSAERLKGVDSTLKIQPAELGDSAVYLCASSLGTGAYNEQFFGPGTRLTVL.

This clone has more than one count but fewer than ten. The chain carries TRBV5-1 and TRBJ1-2; TRBD1 is a possible D gene (6 bases). This CDR3 region has 13 residues. Germline loops: CDR1 SGHRS, CDR2 YFSETQ. V was pared by 2 bases and J by 6 bases, with 11 bases between. The CDR3 sequence: CASSFLPGDGYTF. The DNA of the CDR3 is TGCGCCAGCAGCTTTCTACCAGGGGATGGCTACACCTTC.

The chain links TRBV9 to TRBJ2-2, with TRBD1 matching 11 bases. This CDR3 is 16 amino acids long. CDR1 and CDR2 from the germline V gene are SGDLS and YYNGEE. The V and J ends lost 4 bases and 5 bases, in that order; junction bases with no gene match: 7. The CDR3 is CASSLGTGGGTGELFF. The DNA of the CDR3 is TGTGCCAGCAGCTTAGGGACAGGGGGTGGTACCGGGGAGCTGTTTTTT.

The genes are TRBV7-2 and TRBJ2-2; D might be TRBD2 (5 bases). The germline V gene encodes CDR1 SGHTA and CDR2 FQGNSA. CDR3 size: 15 residues. V lost 7 bases to trimming and J lost 5 bases, with 17 bases between them. The CDR3 DNA sequence: TGTGCCAGCACCCTTAGAGGCGGGCTTACCGGGGAGCTGTTTTTT. It codes for CASTLRGGLTGELFF.

This clone turned up a few times. The rearrangement joins TRBV5-1 to TRBJ2-7; 11 bases agree with TRBD2. Germline V lookup: CDR1 SGHRS, CDR2 YFSETQ. The CDR3 is made up of 15 amino acids. With V trimmed by 4 bases and J by 4 bases, 7 bases remained unmatched. The CDR3 sequence is CASSLNLAGGYEQYF. Written as DNA, the CDR3 is TGCGCCAGCAGCCTGAACCTAGCGGGGGGATACGAGCAGTACTTC.

The genes are TRBV7-3 and TRBJ2-3, with D hard to call. The V end lost 5 bases, the J end lost 6 bases, and 12 bases lay between the germline ends. The V gene's germline CDR1 is SGHTA and CDR2 FQGTGA. This CDR3 spans 13 amino acids. The CDR3 region is CASSPSSGDTQYF. Here the CDR3 DNA reads TGTGCCAGCAGCCCATCGAGTGGGGATACGCAGTATTTT.